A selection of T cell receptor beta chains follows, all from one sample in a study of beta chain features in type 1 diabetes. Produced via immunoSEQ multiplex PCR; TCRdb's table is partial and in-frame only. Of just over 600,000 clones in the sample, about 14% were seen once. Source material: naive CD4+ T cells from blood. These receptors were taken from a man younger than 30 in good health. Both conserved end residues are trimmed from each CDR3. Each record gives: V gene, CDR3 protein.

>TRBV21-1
ASSGEQF
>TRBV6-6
ASSNRGMSGYGYT
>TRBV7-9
ASSGSGMWEKLF
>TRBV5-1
ASSLAGAGERSYEQY
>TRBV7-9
ASSPTPGTSGSNEQF
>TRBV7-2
ASLSDRGKHEQY
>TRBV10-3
AISEPNRGSYEQY
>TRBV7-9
ASSFSGIMANEQF
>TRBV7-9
ASSPDRAPRGNEQF
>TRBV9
ASSVVSTDTQY
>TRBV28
ASSLSGGPGYT
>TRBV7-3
ASSLTMNTEAF
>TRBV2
ASSRGHYNEQF
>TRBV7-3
ASSLTKSRHKVISSYNEQF
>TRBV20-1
SARILTEAF
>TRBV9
ASSVQAGAQETQY
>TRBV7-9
ASSLVGGFGYT
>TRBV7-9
ASREYSGSYNEQF
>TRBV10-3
AITEGQGRDYGYT
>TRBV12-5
ASGSFPRPKPSQETQY
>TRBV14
ASSQERQGTGELF
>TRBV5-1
ASSSPAGPTDTQY
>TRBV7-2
ASSSQPSGGTDTQY
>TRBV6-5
ASRGQGLNQPQH
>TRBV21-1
ASSKGGHLKTGELF
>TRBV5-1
ASSLEKANVLT
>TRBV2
ASSEERGRDGELF
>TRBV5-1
ASSLVEYTEAF